These 23 T cell receptor beta chains share one sample of origin, sequenced in a study of CD8 T cells in ankylosing spondylitis. TCRdb itself ran the 5' RACE reads through MiXCR, one entry per CDR3 protein. This table has 150,000 to 200,000 distinct CDR3 sequences, 15% to 20% appearing once. Sequencing was performed on blood, either unsorted or a sorted T cell fraction (not recorded which). These receptors came from a male donor aged 10 to 35 with ankylosing spondylitis or in good health (not recorded which).

This clonotype has a handful of counts. V is TRBV25-1 and J is TRBJ2-7; TRBD2 is a possible D gene (6 bases). The CDR3 has 16 amino acids. Germline V CDR1 and CDR2: MGHDK, SYGVNS. V was clipped by 1 base and J by 2 bases, with 15 bases between them. CDR3 amino acids: CASSEFGGDRAYEQYV. In DNA form, the CDR3 reads TGTGCCAGCAGTGAATTTGGCGGGGACCGGGCCTACGAGCAGTACGTC.

This clonotype turned up a few times. V is TRBV3-1 and J is TRBJ2-7, with a possible D match to TRBD2 (5 bases). V was shortened by 1 base and J by 6 bases, with 7 bases between the two germline ends. The CDR3 runs 12 residues. CDR1 and CDR2 from the germline V gene are LGHDT and YNNKEL (reference sequence). The CDR3 loop is CASSQVATEQYF. The CDR3 DNA reads TGTGCCAGCAGCCAAGTAGCGACCGAGCAGTACTTC.

At least ten counts were recorded for this clonotype. This rearrangement joins TRBV14 to TRBJ2-5, with D possibly matching TRBD2 (6 bases). Trimming shortened V by 1 base and J by 9 bases, and 15 bases separated the two germline ends. Germline assignment: CDR1 SGHDN and CDR2 FVKESK. This CDR3 has 14 residues. CDR3 DNA sequence: TGTGCCAGCAGCCAAGGGAGGGCCTTTGGTCCCCAGTACTTC. This gives the protein CASSQGRAFGPQYF.

The table lists this clonotype with many counts. The V call is TRBV12-3 or TRBV12-4, the J call TRBJ1-2, with D unclear. The CDR3 loop spans 12 amino acids. With 5 bases removed from V and 4 bases from J, the gap between germline ends came to 8 bases. The CDR3 protein is CASSPHIYGYTF. DNA of the CDR3: TGTGCCAGCAGTCCCCATATCTATGGCTACACCTTC.

This clonotype was detected many times. The V call is TRBV5-1, the J call TRBJ1-1; D remains ambiguous. This CDR3 has 11 amino acids. From germline, CDR1 is SGHRS and CDR2 YFSETQ. Deletions cut 5 bases from V and 6 bases from J, with 8 bases between. The CDR3 loop is CASRSGAEAFF. The CDR3 coding sequence is TGCGCCAGCAGATCAGGAGCTGAAGCTTTCTTT.

The V and J genes are TRBV20-1 and TRBJ2-4, with a weak D call TRBD1 (5 bases). Germline CDR1 reads DFQATT; CDR2 reads SNEGSKA (reference sequence). The CDR3 covers 13 residues. V dropped 5 bases and J dropped 0 bases, with 8 bases sitting between them. The CDR3 protein is CSAGRVAKNIQYF. The CDR3 nucleotides are TGCAGTGCTGGCAGGGTAGCCAAAAACATTCAGTACTTC.

The sample holds many counts of this clonotype. The V call is TRBV20-1, the J call TRBJ2-6; a weak D match, TRBD1 (5 bases). The CDR3 extends over 16 amino acids. Trimming took off 1 base at V and 2 bases at J, with 12 bases between the two ends. The germline V gene encodes CDR1 DFQATT and CDR2 SNEGSKA (reference sequence). The CDR3 nucleotides read TGCAGTGCTAGAGGAGACATCAGGGCTGGGGCCAACGTCCTGACTTTC. Translation gives CSARGDIRAGANVLTF.

V usage is TRBV20-1 and J usage is TRBJ1-2; tentative D call: TRBD1 (5 bases). CDR3 length: 15 residues. Germline lookup yields CDR1 DFQATT and CDR2 SNEGSKA (reference sequence). V lost 3 bases and J 8 bases, leaving 22 bases between the germline ends. The CDR3 coding sequence is TGCAGTGCTAGTGAATCTCCGGGACCCCTCGGCGGCTACACCTTC. It is translated as CSASESPGPLGGYTF.

The chain recombines TRBV7-2 with TRBJ2-7, with 14 positions matching TRBD2. Germline V lookup: CDR1 SGHTA, CDR2 FQGNSA. V gave up 5 bases and J gave up 2 bases; unmatched junction bases: 2. The CDR3 consists of 15 residues. CDR3 in DNA: TGTGCCAGCAGCGAGACTAGCGGGAGGGCCTACGAGCAGTACTTC. This translates into CASSETSGRAYEQYF.

This clonotype was detected many times. The gene calls are TRBV5-5 and TRBJ2-1; 13 positions match TRBD2. CDR3 length equals 17 residues. Per germline, CDR1 SGHKS and CDR2 YYEKEE (reference sequence). With V trimmed by 4 bases and J by 7 bases, 11 bases remained unmatched. CDR3 in amino acids: CASSPWTSGSGRNEQFF. The CDR3 DNA follows: TGTGCCAGCAGCCCTTGGACTAGCGGGAGTGGGCGAAATGAGCAGTTCTTC.

This clonotype appeared many times. J is TRBJ2-2 and V is TRBV5-1; a possible D gene is TRBD2 (6 bases). This CDR3 contains 12 residues. Trimming took off 4 bases at V and 7 bases at J, with 8 bases between the two ends. CDR1 is SGHRS, CDR2 YFSETQ, per germline. The CDR3: CASSPAGGELFF. The CDR3 region has the DNA TGCGCCAGCAGCCCAGCGGGCGGGGAGCTGTTTTTT.

This clonotype was counted many times. The genes are TRBV19 and TRBJ2-7, with D possibly matching TRBD1 (6 bases). With 3 bases removed from V and 4 bases from J, the gap between germline ends came to 13 bases. The germline CDR1 and CDR2 sequences are LNHDA and SQIVND (reference sequence). The length of the CDR3 is 14 residues. The CDR3 protein is CASSIRQANYEQYV. In DNA, the CDR3 is TGTGCCAGTAGTATCAGACAGGCTAATTACGAGCAGTACGTC.

Ten or more counts support this clonotype. The chain recombines TRBV5-6 with TRBJ2-7, with TRBD2 as a possible D gene (6 bases). This CDR3 contains 14 residues. V lost 5 bases, J lost 7 bases, and 19 bases lay in between. Germline V gene lookup returns CDR1 SGHDT and CDR2 YYEEEE. DNA of the CDR3: TGTGCCAGCAGAAGACGGGAGCTTCGGATGGAGCAGTACGTC. Translated, it gives CASRRRELRMEQYV.

This clonotype has at least ten counts. The J gene is TRBJ2-7, the V gene TRBV10-3; D perhaps matches TRBD1 (6 bases). V lost 5 bases, J lost 2 bases, and 10 bases lay in between. CDR3 length: 13 amino acids. CDR1 ENHRY and CDR2 SYGVKD come from the germline V gene. This CDR3 reads CAISLDSTYEQYF. CDR3 in DNA: TGTGCCATCAGTTTGGACAGCACCTACGAGCAGTACTTC.

This clonotype came up many times. The chain carries TRBV5-1 and TRBJ2-3; no clear D gene. CDR1 and CDR2 from the germline V gene are SGHRS and YFSETQ. V lost 4 bases and J lost 5, with 11 bases in between. This CDR3 is 13 amino acids long. The DNA of the CDR3 is TGCGCCAGCAGCAGGTCCTTGGGAGATACGCAGTATTTT. This gives the protein CASSRSLGDTQYF.

About this clonotype: Given a much more abundant clone one base away, this may be a read error. The gene calls are TRBV5-1 and TRBJ1-3; no firm D call. The germline CDR1 and CDR2 sequences are SGHRS and YFSETQ. The CDR3 consists of 15 residues. For the CDR3, the DNA is TGCGCCAGCAGCTCTACCTTGTCCTCTGGAAACGCCATATATTTT. The encoded protein is CASSSTLSSGNAIYF.

The V and J genes are TRBV21-1 and TRBJ2-7; TRBD1, the D gene given by the table, was not confirmed from the DNA. TRBV21-1 is listed as a pseudogene. The CDR3 has 13 amino acids. Here the CDR3 reads CASRGASVYEQYV. The CDR3, as DNA: TGTGCCAGCCGGGGCGCGTCGGTTTACGAGCAGTACGTC.

This clonotype was picked up many times. The chain is built from TRBV6-1 and TRBJ2-7; possibly TRBD2 for D (6 bases). Trimming shortened V by 5 bases and J by 4 bases, and 21 bases separated the two germline ends. The CDR3 totals 16 residues. Germline lookup yields CDR1 MNHNS and CDR2 SASEGT. The CDR3 loop is CASSNLVREPRYEQYV. CDR3 coding DNA: TGTGCCAGCAGTAATCTTGTCCGGGAGCCAAGATACGAGCAGTACGTC.

This clonotype occurred many times. The chain is built from TRBV20-1 and TRBJ1-4, with D possibly matching TRBD1 (5 bases). Germline values: CDR1 DFQATT, CDR2 SNEGSKA (reference sequence). The CDR3 totals 15 residues. V lost 0 bases to trimming and J lost 10 bases, with 18 bases between them. The CDR3 sequence: CSAREKGTMGRKLFF. The CDR3 DNA sequence: TGCAGTGCTAGAGAGAAGGGGACCATGGGGCGAAAACTGTTTTTT.

This clonotype was counted ten times or more. The rearrangement uses TRBV11-3 and TRBJ2-1, with a tentative D call TRBD2 (5 bases). CDR1 and CDR2 from the germline V gene are SGHNT and YENEEA. Trimming shortened V by 1 base and J by 6 bases, and 7 bases separated the two germline ends. The CDR3 is made up of 13 amino acids. This CDR3 reads CASSLAGSNEQFF. The CDR3 nucleotides are TGTGCCAGCAGCTTAGCGGGAAGCAATGAGCAGTTCTTC. The whole variable domain, remainder taken from reference TRBV11-3 and TRBJ2-1, is EAGVVQSPRYKIIEKKQPVAFWCNPISGHNTLYWYLQNLGQGPELLIRYENEEAVDDSQLPKDRFSAERLKGVDSTLKIQPAELGDSAVYLCASSLAGSNEQFFGPGTRLTVL.

V usage is TRBV20-1 and J usage is TRBJ2-3, with a tentative D call TRBD2 (6 bases). The CDR3 extends over 12 amino acids. The germline V gene has CDR1 DFQATT and CDR2 SNEGSKA (reference sequence). The V end was cut by 6 bases, the J end by 6 bases, with 13 bases between. CDR3 region: CSARDSSDTQYF. In DNA, the CDR3 is TGCAGTGCAAGGGACTCATCGGATACGCAGTATTTT.

This clonotype showed up many times. The V and J genes are TRBV5-1 and TRBJ2-7; 7 bases map to TRBD2. The germline CDR1 and CDR2 sequences are SGHRS and YFSETQ. The CDR3 consists of 15 residues. Trimming removed 5 bases from V and 6 bases from J; junction bases left unmatched: 14. The CDR3 sequence is CASRTDAGATREQYF. As DNA, the CDR3 is TGCGCCAGCAGAACTGATGCGGGAGCCACCCGCGAGCAGTACTTC. Full variable domain (rest looked up from reference TRBV5-1 and TRBJ2-7): KAGVTQTPRYLIKTRGQQVTLSCSPISGHRSVSWYQQTPGQGLQFLFEYFSETQRNKGNFPGRFSGRQFSNSRSEMNVSTLELGDSALYLCASRTDAGATREQYFGPGTRLTVT.

This clonotype has a count of ten or more. This rearrangement joins TRBV27 to TRBJ2-7; D is uncertain. With 2 bases removed from V and 3 bases from J, the gap between germline ends came to 5 bases. Germline assignment: CDR1 MNHEY and CDR2 SMNVEV (reference sequence). This CDR3 is 12 amino acids long. The CDR3 loop reads CASSLLIYEQYV. CDR3 DNA: TGTGCCAGCAGTTTACTGATCTACGAGCAGTACGTC.